This T cell receptor (beta chain) came from a study of shared clonotypes between healthy human individuals. Replicate PCRs from sorted subsets contained approximately 220 ng DNA, which is 30,000 to 35,000 T cell genomes. Sequencing used immunoSEQ multiplex PCR; TCRdb keeps in-frame clones, though not all of them. The data contain some 1 million clones, 65% to 75% of them singletons. Per the germline V gene, CDR1 is MNHNY and CDR2 is SVGAGI (reference sequence). Trimming left V 4 bases short and J 1 base short, with 12 bases between. The CDR3 totals 15 residues. Subsets obtained from CD4+ cells comprised CD45RA+ naive and CD45RA-negative memory cells. Regarding this clone: The antigen is not known.

Study observations and caveats: The donor pool, a small one, limited the genetic and exposure-history diversity represented. Clonotypes which were not shared had lower generation probabilities than clonotypes that all four donors shared.

The sequenced sample was memory CD4+ T cells sorted from blood. This sample's subset: CD45RA-negative fraction. The rearrangement uses TRBV6-6 and TRBJ2-3; D is perhaps TRBD1 (6 bases). This TCR was recovered from a man younger than 35 in good health. The CDR3 DNA is TGTGCCAGCAGTTCCATGGGGGCTCGCACAGATACGCAGTATTTT. Encoded protein: CASSSMGARTDTQYF.